This T cell receptor (beta chain) stems from a study of beta chain features in type 1 diabetes (dated by TCRdb to 2016 to 2019). In terms of the full investigation: No differences in mean age, gender distribution, total cell number or subset yield were found between patients and healthy donors. Across all samples, approximately 98,000,000 sorted cells were examined, and cell number per subset correlated strongly with RNA yield. In the study, TCRB repertoires of sorted circulating CD4+ T cell subsets from recently diagnosed type 1 diabetes patients were compared with those of matched healthy donors. Regulatory and stem cell-like memory subsets were obtained from only 8 patients and roughly 8 healthy donors, while naive and central memory subsets were obtained from all 30 or so donors.

Each donor gave one peripheral blood draw, roughly 110 mL on average, collected into heparinised tubes. A BD FACSAria II was used to sort naive, central memory, regulatory and stem cell-like memory CD4+ T cells with a panel that included CD45RO, CCR7, CD25, CD127, CD95 and CD27. Purity was above 95% for every sorted population. PBMCs were separated immediately by Lymphoprep density gradient centrifugation and were stained directly, without being cultured. Samples were stained and sorted in pairs, with one healthy donor and one patient per experiment, so that batch effects were minimized. Including cysteine and phenylalanine, the CDR3 has 14 amino acids. Kept here is only the CDR3 DNA, which spans 42 bases and is read in frame from base 1. V and J lose 4 bases and 0 bases, and a span of 12 bases separates them. CDR1 and CDR2 (SQVTM, ANQGSEA) derive from the germline V gene. Details on this clone: Its antigen has not been determined. One base away there is no much larger clone; base qualities are not given.

The entire isolated RNA was reverse transcribed using the High Capacity cDNA Reverse Transcription Kit, and thus expressed TCRB transcripts were sequenced. Deep immunoSEQ sequencing was applied to naive, central memory and regulatory T cell samples, giving an average of about 3.4 million total reads per sample. Sorted cells were lysed in RLT buffer, and RNA was extracted using DNase-treated RNeasy Micro or Mini kits according to cell number. To prevent cross-contamination, each cell subset was processed individually, whereas patient and healthy donor samples were processed jointly. Using the immunoSEQ multiplex PCR, TCRB sequences were amplified from cDNA into 87-bp fragments spanning the CDR3 region. Amplicons were sequenced on the Illumina HiSeq platform. Processing in the source paper ran as follows. PCR bias was computationally corrected using synthetic template baselines, reads within Hamming distance 2 were collapsed, and singletons that could not be merged were discarded. Reads were aligned against IMGT to assign V, D and J genes, CDR3 length and insertions or deletions at six rearrangement sites. Within each subset, clonotype counts were normalized to the number of sorted cells before true diversity and Gini coefficients were calculated with the tcR R package. The overlap coefficient, calculated on TCRB nucleotide sequences, was used to quantify repertoire sharing. As a proxy for the pre-selection repertoire, out-of-frame TCRB sequences from naive cells were analyzed. TCRdb re-hosts the immuneACCESS table, in-frame sequences only. Its copies lack some clones; in the studies checked, an unresolved V gene accounts for under half of them, and the cause for the rest is not known. The D gene and trimming were derived from the DNA, and the V and J assignments and clone size from that table. In this sample the table shows under 450,000 clones, over 11% of which occur a single time. Around 0.035% of the sample belongs to the ten largest clones.

Here is what the overall study found, with its caveats: At VDJ recombination sites, patients with type 1 diabetes made fewer insertions and deleted more nucleotides, a pattern implying thymic rearrangement abnormalities. Naive, central memory and regulatory TCRB repertoires appeared to be more similar among patients than among healthy donors. HLA sub-analyses involved small numbers of individuals, so any influence of HLA type on TCRB rearrangement remained unresolved. In all four CD4+ subsets, TCRB CDR3 length was moderately but significantly shorter in type 1 diabetes patients. Shorter templates might have been favored by PCR, but patient and control samples were amplified and corrected together, so both groups would have been affected equally by any skew. Because cDNA rather than genomic DNA was sequenced, highly expressing activated cells could have been over-represented, although no difference in activation and CD3 levels was found between groups.

Sequencing was carried out using naive CD4+ T cells from blood. Explained via the paper, the cell subset or site label denotes: true naive CD4+ T cells. Here the chain combines TRBV29-1 and TRBJ1-1; confidence is insufficient to name the D gene. This clonotype was sampled from a man aged 30 to 39 in good health. For the CDR3, the sequence is CSVGLASLNTEAFF. In nucleotides, the sequence is TGCAGCGTTGGACTGGCGAGTTTGAACACTGAAGCTTTCTTT. Full variable domain (CDR3 extended with the reference TRBV29-1 and TRBJ1-1 proteins): SAVISQKPSRDICQRGTSLTIQCQVDSQVTMMFWYRQQPGQSLTLIATANQGSEATYESGFVIDKFPISRPNLTFSTLTVSNMSPEDSSIYLCSVGLASLNTEAFFGQGTRLTVV.